One and the same sample provided the 9 T cell receptor beta chains below, sequenced in a study of CD8 T cells in ankylosing spondylitis. Each CDR3 protein is one row after TCRdb ran MiXCR on the 5' RACE reads. Found here are more than 60,000 distinct CDR3 sequences, about 6% of them singletons; the top ten hold approximately 5%. Sequencing was done on a sample of synovial fluid, either unsorted or a sorted T cell fraction (not recorded which). These receptors were taken from a male donor with ankylosing spondylitis.

There are many counts of this clonotype. V is TRBV10-3 and J is TRBJ2-3, with 9 bases fitting TRBD1. The CDR3 totals 14 residues. The germline V gene encodes CDR1 ENHRY and CDR2 SYGVKD. V lost 6 bases, J lost 6 bases, and 7 bases stayed unmatched. CDR3 sequence: CAIRPGTGLDTQYF. The DNA for the CDR3 is TGTGCCATCAGACCCGGGACAGGGTTGGATACGCAGTATTTT.

The V and J genes are TRBV12-3 or TRBV12-4 and TRBJ2-4, with D possibly matching TRBD2 (6 bases). This CDR3 has 15 amino acids. V lost 2 bases and J 2 bases, leaving 10 bases between the germline ends. This chain's CDR3 is CASSLSGSPKNIQYF. The CDR3 DNA sequence: TGTGCCAGCAGTTTATCCGGGAGTCCCAAAAACATTCAGTACTTC.

This clonotype was seen at least ten times. The chain employs TRBV5-6 and TRBJ2-7, with D possibly TRBD1 on 6 matching bases. Trimming cost V 4 bases and J 4 bases, with 21 bases left between them. The CDR3 contains 16 residues. Germline CDR1 reads SGHDT; CDR2 reads YYEEEE. CDR3: CASSVAPGHGSYEQYF. Written as DNA, the CDR3 is TGTGCCAGCAGCGTGGCCCCGGGACACGGATCGTACGAGCAGTACTTC. Full variable domain (remainder filled in from reference TRBV5-6 and TRBJ2-7): DAGVTQSPTHLIKTRGQQVTLRCSPKSGHDTVSWYQQALGQGPQFIFQYYEEEERQRGNFPDRFSGHQFPNYSSELNVNALLLGDSALYLCASSVAPGHGSYEQYFGPGTRLTVT.

This clonotype has a count of ten or more. The gene calls are TRBV27 and TRBJ2-5, with D perhaps being TRBD1 or TRBD2 (7 bases each). This CDR3 has 15 residues. Per the germline V gene, CDR1 is MNHEY and CDR2 is SMNVEV (reference sequence). V was clipped by 4 bases and J by 7 bases, with 19 bases between them. The CDR3 sequence is CASSSGTAGSMTQYF. The CDR3 DNA follows: TGTGCCAGCAGTTCTGGGACAGCGGGGTCAATGACCCAGTACTTC.

This clonotype appeared a few times. The CDR3 bases are TGTGCCAGCAGTTTCCTCCATGGTGAAAAACTGTTTTTT. Translation: CASSFLHGEKLFF. This sequence joins TRBV28 and TRBJ1-4; D unclear. The CDR3 runs to 13 residues. Between the trimmed V and J ends, which lost 3 bases and 7 bases, there was a span of 9 bases. Germline V gene sequence: CDR1 MDHEN, CDR2 SYDVKM. The variable domain in full, with the rest retrieved from reference TRBV28 and TRBJ1-4, is DVKVTQSSRYLVKRTGEKVFLECVQDMDHENMFWYRQDPGLGLRLIYFSYDVKMKEKGDIPEGYSVSREKKERFSLILESASTNQTSMYLCASSFLHGEKLFFGSGTQLSVL.

This clonotype was detected ten times or more. V and J are TRBV7-8 and TRBJ2-7; D is ambiguous. V was shortened by 3 bases and J by 3 bases, with 6 bases between the two germline ends. Per the germline V gene, CDR1 is SGHVS and CDR2 is FQNEAQ. The CDR3 has 12 amino acids. CDR3 DNA sequence: TGTGCCAGCAGCTTCTATGGCTACGAGCAGTACTTC. It specifies CASSFYGYEQYF.

The rearrangement links TRBV4-2 to TRBJ2-5; D possibly corresponds to TRBD1 (5 bases). The CDR3 is made up of 12 amino acids. Germline V gene data show CDR1 as LGHNA and CDR2 as YNFKEQ. V dropped 0 bases and J dropped 9 bases, with 8 bases sitting between them. The CDR3 DNA is TGTGCCAGCAGCCAAGACCGACAGTCCCAGTACTTC. This encodes CASSQDRQSQYF.

There are many counts of this clonotype. The rearrangement joins TRBV6-1 to TRBJ2-7, with TRBD1 matching over 7 bases. The germline CDR1 and CDR2 sequences are MNHNS and SASEGT. CDR3 length: 14 amino acids. The J segment lost 5 bases and the V segment lost 5 bases, leaving 9 bases of the junction unmatched. CDR3 protein: CASSPRQGMDEQYF. The CDR3 DNA reads TGTGCCAGCAGTCCGAGACAGGGCATGGACGAGCAGTACTTC.

A few counts support this clonotype. The chain combines TRBV19 with TRBJ2-5, with TRBD2 matching 7 bases. This CDR3 has 15 residues. V shed 3 bases and J 4 bases; nucleotides not matched to a gene: 8. Germline CDR1 LNHDA, CDR2 SQIVND (reference sequence). CDR3 protein: CASSITIGRVETQYF. In nucleotides, the CDR3 is TGTGCCAGTAGTATCACAATAGGGAGGGTAGAGACCCAGTACTTC.